Given below is one TCR beta chain in context. The antigen remains unidentified. The source of the sample is a study of T cell responses to AZD1222 COVID-19 vaccine. Study as a whole: Some second doses came at about 4 weeks and others at about 12 weeks; these were pooled.

V gave up 5 bases and J gave up 3 bases; unmatched junction bases: 17. This CDR3 has 20 residues. Per germline, CDR1 WSHSY and CDR2 SAAADI. Generated by immunoSEQ multiplex PCR, the TCRdb table keeps only in-frame clones and is missing some. The sample records over 110,000 clones, 85% to 95% being singletons. Study-wide results and limits: Close to half of all spike-specific TCRs reportedly target regions of the variants that are unmutated. It should be noted that donors were predominantly white British and more often female, and clonal diversity was possibly underestimated.

Sequencing used peripheral blood, obtained on day 0 of AZD1222 vaccination. The TCR originated in an adult in good health. The gene calls are TRBV10-2 and TRBJ2-7, with 15 positions matching TRBD2. The CDR3 is CASSQDPGTSGGFRRYEQYF. The CDR3 DNA reads TGCGCCAGCAGTCAAGACCCCGGGACTAGCGGGGGGTTTAGACGCTACGAGCAGTACTTC.